This TCR beta chain was captured in a study of cytomegalovirus exposure and HLA in healthy donors. Study conclusions and caveats: Reports indicated that the classifier achieved high specificity and sensitivity in diagnosing cytomegalovirus status.

Use of 60 Vbeta and 13 Jbeta primers characterized the PCR. Profiled with immunoSEQ multiplex PCR; TCRdb holds only in-frame clones, not every one. In the table there are some 120,000 clones, around 75% of which are singletons. A remark on this clone: Its antigen is unidentified.

Trimming stripped 0 bases from V and 2 bases from J, with 5 bases between. The germline CDR1 and CDR2 sequences are SEHNR and FQNEAQ (reference sequence). CDR3 length: 14 amino acids. Material for sequencing was PBMCs. The chain links TRBV7-9 to TRBJ1-5; D remains ambiguous. The TCR originated in a man aged 25 to 40 in good health and CMV-seronegative. Here the CDR3 reads CASSLAPGNQPQHF. The CDR3 DNA follows: TGTGCCAGCAGCTTAGCGCCGGGCAATCAGCCCCAGCATTTT.